One sample yielded the 31 T cell receptor beta chains listed below, sequenced in a study of T-cell reconstitution after alpha-beta-depleted transplantation in children. Using unique molecular identifiers, the investigators prepared the TCRbeta library. TCRdb recomputed calls from the PCR reads with MiXCR, one row per CDR3 protein. Of fewer than 1 million distinct CDR3 sequences listed, roughly 16% are singletons. The material sequenced was PBMCs, mostly from graft donor cells, taken 360 days after TCRalphabeta/CD19-depleted stem cell transplant. These receptors were taken from a male patient between 10 and 17 years old who had a stem cell transplant for acute lymphoblastic leukemia, so the T cells may come from the graft donor.

This chain uses TRBV18 with TRBJ2-3, with 10 nucleotides matching TRBD1. The CDR3 spans 16 residues. V was clipped by 2 bases and J by 5 bases; unmatched bases: 7. The germline CDR1 and CDR2 sequences are KGHSH and LQKENI. CDR3 amino acids: CASSPMRQGAKDTQYF. The CDR3 nucleotides read TGTGCCAGCTCACCAATGAGACAGGGGGCCAAAGATACGCAGTATTTT. Drawing the rest from reference TRBV18 and TRBJ2-3, the complete variable domain is NAGVMQNPRHLVRRRGQEARLRCSPMKGHSHVYWYRQLPEEGLKFMVYLQKENIIDESGMPKERFSAEFPKEGPSILRIQQVVRGDSAAYFCASSPMRQGAKDTQYFGPGTRLTVL.

The CDR3 loop is CSARRVSGSAPYEQYF. CDR3 bases: TGCAGTGCTAGAAGGGTTAGCGGGAGTGCCCCCTACGAGCAGTACTTC. The chain recombines TRBV20-1 with TRBJ2-7; TRBD2 matches at 9 bases. The length of the CDR3 is 16 residues. Germline V gene data show CDR1 as DFQATT and CDR2 as SNEGSKA (reference sequence). V shed 2 bases, J shed 2 bases, and the junction held 10 bases outside the gene matches.

The genes are TRBV12-3 or TRBV12-4 and TRBJ1-2; D perhaps matches TRBD1 (5 bases). Trimming took 3 bases from V and 8 from J, leaving 13 bases between them. This CDR3 spans 13 amino acids. The CDR3 spells CASSFSRDRGYTF. CDR3 DNA sequence: TGTGCCAGCAGTTTCTCCAGGGATCGAGGCTACACCTTC.

In its sample, this clonotype was seen once. The chain is built from TRBV7-2 and TRBJ2-7; 13 bases match TRBD2. Trimming removed 5 bases from V and 5 bases from J; junction bases left unmatched: 6. The CDR3 contains 15 residues. From germline, CDR1 is SGHTA and CDR2 FQGNSA. The CDR3 spells CASSTRTSGRNEQYF. CDR3 DNA: TGTGCCAGCAGCACACGGACTAGCGGGAGAAACGAGCAGTACTTC.

This clonotype showed up just a few times. V is TRBV20-1 and J is TRBJ2-7; D perhaps matches TRBD1 (5 bases). V gave up 5 bases and J gave up 3 bases, with 14 bases separating them. The length of the CDR3 is 13 residues. From germline, CDR1 is DFQATT and CDR2 SNEGSKA (reference sequence). This CDR3 reads CSAVPGHYYEQYF. CDR3 bases: TGCAGTGCTGTCCCAGGACATTACTACGAGCAGTACTTC.

The table lists this clonotype with a few counts. This chain joins TRBV6-5 and TRBJ1-6; D uncertain. V lost 2 bases and J lost 9, with 11 bases in between. The germline gives CDR1 MNHEY, CDR2 SVGAGI. The CDR3 runs 14 residues. This CDR3 reads CASSYETSSSPLHF. As DNA, the CDR3 is TGTGCCAGCAGTTACGAGACCAGCTCTTCACCCCTCCACTTT.

This clonotype was picked up a small number of times. V gene TRBV20-1 combines with J gene TRBJ2-7, with 8 bases fitting TRBD2. This CDR3 is 15 amino acids long. Germline V gene sequence: CDR1 DFQATT, CDR2 SNEGSKA (reference sequence). With 4 bases clipped from V and 0 bases from J, the junction kept 8 bases outside the gene matches. The CDR3 spells CSATDRSGSSYEQYF. The DNA for the CDR3 is TGCAGTGCTACCGACAGAAGCGGGAGCTCCTACGAGCAGTACTTC.

This clonotype was seen more than once but under ten times. This chain uses TRBV7-9 with TRBJ1-5; D is possibly TRBD1 (5 bases). V lost 8 bases, J lost 2 bases, and 13 bases lay in between. Germline V gene lookup returns CDR1 SEHNR and CDR2 FQNEAQ (reference sequence). The CDR3 length is 14 residues. CDR3 bases: TGTGCCAGCGGAACAGGCGGGGGCAATCAGCCCCAGCATTTT. It codes for CASGTGGGNQPQHF.

V usage is TRBV5-1 and J usage is TRBJ1-4; D gene unclear. The CDR3 extends over 14 amino acids. Germline assignment: CDR1 SGHRS and CDR2 YFSETQ. Trimming took off 0 bases at V and 6 bases at J, with 9 bases between the two ends. DNA for the CDR3: TGCGCCAGCAGCTTGGCCTTCGGTTATGAAAAACTGTTTTTT. Translation: CASSLAFGYEKLFF.

In its sample, this clonotype was seen a few times. The chain couples TRBV29-1 to TRBJ2-1; a weak D match, TRBD1 (5 bases). The V gene's germline CDR1 is SQVTM and CDR2 ANQGSEA. V gave up 1 base and J gave up 12 bases, with 13 bases separating them. The CDR3 contains 12 residues. The CDR3 loop is CSVEVQEVGQFF. DNA of the CDR3: TGCAGCGTTGAAGTACAGGAAGTGGGGCAGTTCTTC.

V gene TRBV4-1 combines with J gene TRBJ1-1; D is ambiguous. V shed 1 base and J shed 0 bases, with 12 bases lying between them. Germline V CDR1 and CDR2: MGHRA, YSYEKL. The CDR3 covers 16 residues. CDR3 nucleotide sequence: TGCGCCAGCAGCCAAGCAGTCCAGAACATGAACACTGAAGCTTTCTTT. Its translation: CASSQAVQNMNTEAFF.

This clonotype was detected only a few times. The V call is TRBV2, the J call TRBJ2-7, with 8 bases aligning to TRBD2. Trimming at V came to 1 base and at J to 2 bases, leaving 1 base not matched to a gene. Germline CDR1 and CDR2: SNHLY and FYNNEI. CDR3 length: 14 residues. The DNA of the CDR3 is TGTGCCAGCAGTGAAGTCGGGGGGGCCTACGAGCAGTACTTC. It yields the protein CASSEVGGAYEQYF.

The gene calls are TRBV20-1 and TRBJ2-1; D might be TRBD2 (5 bases). This CDR3 has 13 residues. Trimming cost V 6 bases and J 4 bases, with 13 bases left between them. Per the germline V gene, CDR1 is DFQATT and CDR2 is SNEGSKA (reference sequence). In DNA, the CDR3 is TGCAGTGCGCCGGGGATTTTATACAATGAGCAGTTCTTC. Residues: CSAPGILYNEQFF.

The J gene is TRBJ2-2, the V gene TRBV25-1; 7 positions match TRBD1. After removal of 3 bases from V and 4 bases from J, the junction contained 14 bases not matched to a gene. CDR3 length equals 18 residues. Germline CDR1 MGHDK, CDR2 SYGVNS. The CDR3 DNA is TGTGCCAGCAGTGACAGGGGGACCCCACTCGCAATCACCGGGGAGCTGTTTTTT. This translates into CASSDRGTPLAITGELFF.

This clonotype has just a few counts. The V and J genes are TRBV6-2 or TRBV6-3 and TRBJ2-1, with D possibly being TRBD1 (6 bases). The germline V gene has CDR1 MNHEY and CDR2 SVGEGT. V was trimmed by 7 bases and J by 5 bases, leaving 12 bases between them. The CDR3 sequence is 13 residues long. CDR3 DNA: TGTGCCAGCACCTACGGACAGAACAATGAGCAGTTCTTC. Protein sequence: CASTYGQNNEQFF.

The rearrangement joins TRBV7-3 to TRBJ2-7; 9 bases align to TRBD2. Losses at the gene ends were 2 bases for V and 4 bases for J; bases not matched to a gene: 9. The CDR3 extends over 16 amino acids. Germline values: CDR1 SGHTA, CDR2 FQGTGA. The CDR3 reads CASSLLPSGILYEQYF. In DNA form, the CDR3 reads TGTGCCAGCAGCTTATTACCTAGCGGGATTTTGTACGAGCAGTACTTC.

This clonotype was counted only a few times. The rearrangement joins TRBV6-1 to TRBJ1-1; a weak D match, TRBD1 (6 bases). CDR3 length equals 15 residues. Germline CDR1 and CDR2: MNHNS and SASEGT. V was shortened by 5 bases and J by 5 bases, with 18 bases between the two germline ends. This CDR3 reads CASSPYRDMRTEAFF. CDR3 sequence (DNA): TGTGCCAGCAGTCCTTACCGGGACATGAGAACTGAAGCTTTCTTT.

This clonotype has only a few counts. The chain carries TRBV12-3 or TRBV12-4 and TRBJ1-1; the D is unclear. The CDR3 contains 14 residues. The CDR3 nucleotides read TGTTCTTCCACCCCGGTCCGTCGTTACACTGAAGCTTTCTTT. This codes for CSSTPVRRYTEAFF.

The chain uses TRBV11-2 and TRBJ2-1, with D possibly matching TRBD1 (6 bases). Between the trimmed V and J ends, which lost 6 bases and 3 bases, there was a span of 24 bases. CDR1 and CDR2 from the germline V gene are SGHAT and FQNNGV. This CDR3 comprises 18 residues. The CDR3 nucleotides read TGTGCCAGCAGGTCCCCCGGAGGACAGCCTCCCCTCTACAATGAGCAGTTCTTC. Amino acid sequence: CASRSPGGQPPLYNEQFF.

J is TRBJ2-1 and V is TRBV7-2; 9 bases fit TRBD2. The CDR3 consists of 17 residues. The V gene end was trimmed by 4 bases and the J gene end by 0 bases; junction bases not matched to a gene: 7. The germline V gene encodes CDR1 SGHTA and CDR2 FQGNSA. The CDR3 DNA is TGTGCCAGCAGCTCGAGACTAGCGGTACTCTCCTACAATGAGCAGTTCTTC. Protein sequence: CASSSRLAVLSYNEQFF.

This clonotype showed up just a few times. V gene TRBV20-1 combines with J gene TRBJ2-7; 7 nucleotides align to TRBD2. The ends lost 3 bases at V and 4 bases at J; junction bases unmatched: 3. The germline V gene encodes CDR1 DFQATT and CDR2 SNEGSKA (reference sequence). This CDR3 is built from 12 residues. The CDR3: CSARASGYEQYF. The CDR3 bases are TGCAGTGCTAGGGCTAGCGGTTACGAGCAGTACTTC.

The V gene is TRBV7-9, the J gene TRBJ1-1; D is ambiguous. V was shortened by 5 bases and J by 1 base, with 8 bases between the two germline ends. Germline V gene lookup returns CDR1 SEHNR and CDR2 FQNEAQ (reference sequence). This CDR3 contains 13 residues. CDR3 DNA sequence: TGTGCCAGCAGCCTTATTTGGAACACTGAAGCTTTCTTT. This gives the protein CASSLIWNTEAFF.

The chain combines TRBV29-1 with TRBJ2-1; maybe TRBD2 (6 bases). The germline V gene has CDR1 SQVTM and CDR2 ANQGSEA. The CDR3 sequence is 14 residues long. The V end lost 8 bases, the J end lost 0 bases, and 14 bases lay between the germline ends. The CDR3 spells CSHWGGSSYNEQFF. The CDR3 DNA is TGCAGCCACTGGGGAGGAAGCTCCTACAATGAGCAGTTCTTC.

This clonotype was recorded at least ten times. CDR3 coding DNA: TGTGCCAGCAGCCGTGGGCCAGGAACGCAGTATTTT. Amino acids: CASSRGPGTQYF. J is TRBJ2-3 and V is TRBV28; D is unresolved. The CDR3 has 12 residues. Deletions cut 6 bases from V and 9 bases from J, with 13 bases between. CDR1 is MDHEN, CDR2 SYDVKM, per germline.

This clonotype was detected once. The V gene is TRBV24-1, the J gene TRBJ2-2, with 11 bases aligning to TRBD1. The CDR3 has 15 residues. The J segment lost 6 bases and the V segment lost 5 bases, leaving 4 bases of the junction unmatched. The V gene's germline CDR1 is KGHDR and CDR2 SFDVKD. CDR3 nucleotide sequence: TGTGCCACCAGTGTCGGACAGGGGGCCGCCGGGGAGCTGTTTTTT. It specifies CATSVGQGAAGELFF.

This clonotype was recorded at least ten times. This rearrangement joins TRBV12-3 or TRBV12-4 to TRBJ1-2; D possibly corresponds to TRBD1 (5 bases). The CDR3 runs to 15 residues. V was trimmed by 3 bases and J by 2 bases, leaving 13 bases between them. The CDR3 DNA sequence: TGTGCCAGCAGTTTTACGCAGGGCCCCAACTATGGCTACACCTTC. This translates into CASSFTQGPNYGYTF.

The chain combines TRBV30 with TRBJ1-1, with unresolved D. This CDR3 has 13 amino acids. Trimming took off 3 bases at V and 3 bases at J, with 11 bases between the two ends. In germline, CDR1 is GTSNPN, CDR2 SVGIG (reference sequence). In DNA form, the CDR3 reads TGTGCCTGGAGAGTCCGGGTCCACACTGAAGCTTTCTTT. This gives the protein CAWRVRVHTEAFF.

The chain couples TRBV7-9 to TRBJ2-1; 14 nucleotides line up with TRBD2. Germline V gene lookup returns CDR1 SEHNR and CDR2 FQNEAQ (reference sequence). CDR3 size: 16 residues. With V trimmed by 5 bases and J by 7 bases, 7 bases remained unmatched. The DNA of the CDR3 is TGTGCCAGCAGCGGCCGGACTAGCGGGAGGAGGAATGAGCAGTTCTTC. Translating gives CASSGRTSGRRNEQFF.

V usage is TRBV5-1 and J usage is TRBJ2-5, with D possibly being TRBD1 (6 bases). CDR3 length: 14 amino acids. Trimming left V 0 bases short and J 5 bases short, with 11 bases between. The germline gives CDR1 SGHRS, CDR2 YFSETQ. The CDR3 protein is CASSLAQGQETQYF. DNA for the CDR3: TGCGCCAGCAGCTTGGCCCAGGGGCAGGAGACCCAGTACTTC.

V gene TRBV12-3 or TRBV12-4 combines with J gene TRBJ1-2; no clear D. The CDR3 totals 11 residues. V lost 6 bases, J lost 8 bases, and 10 bases lay in between. DNA for the CDR3: TGTGCCAGCAGCGCAACAAGAGGCTACACCTTC. Its translation: CASSATRGYTF.

This chain links TRBV5-1 with TRBJ2-5; D gene uncertain. The CDR3 contains 13 residues. Germline V lookup: CDR1 SGHRS, CDR2 YFSETQ. Trimming removed 4 bases from V and 5 bases from J, with 12 bases in between. Written as DNA, the CDR3 is TGCGCCAGCAGCACCAGACGGTCGGAGACCCAGTACTTC. Translation gives CASSTRRSETQYF.